Listed below are T cell receptor beta chains from one sample, sequenced in a study of identifying expanded T cells in peripheral blood. The repertoire was sequenced with immunoSEQ multiplex PCR; TCRdb's copy has only in-frame clones and lacks some. Of about 110,000 clones listed, around 88% were seen once; the top ten hold 16%. The sample consisted of blood. All receptors derive from a person aged 18 to 70 in good health. The CDR3 runs from the conserved cysteine through the conserved F or W. Each record gives: J gene, V gene, D gene, clone size, CDR3 protein, CDR3 DNA. A D gene is named only where the DNA matches it firmly. Clone size is stated in some rows and not others, as once, few, many or a class when expanded.

J: TRBJ2-7
V: TRBV4-1
D: .
size: once
CDR3: CASSQRGGGGHEQYF
DNA: TGCGCCAGCAGCCAGAGAGGGGGGGGAGGGCACGAGCAGTACTTC

J: TRBJ2-2
V: TRBV2
D: TRBD2
size: .
CDR3: CASTPLALANTGELFF
DNA: TGTGCCAGCACTCCACTAGCGCTCGCGAACACCGGGGAGCTGTTTTTT

J: TRBJ1-5
V: TRBV29-1
D: .
size: .
CDR3: CSVEKDGQPQHF
DNA: TGCAGCGTTGAAAAAGATGGGCAGCCCCAGCATTTT

J: TRBJ1-2
V: TRBV7-6
D: TRBD1
size: .
CDR3: CASSLTGGYGYTF
DNA: TGTGCCAGCAGCCTAACAGGGGGCTATGGCTACACCTTC

J: TRBJ2-7
V: TRBV6-5
D: .
size: .
CDR3: CASRGDWSYEQYF
DNA: TGTGCCAGCAGAGGGGACTGGTCCTACGAGCAGTACTTC

J: TRBJ2-1
V: TRBV29-1
D: TRBD2
size: .
CDR3: CSVVMGGDEQFF
DNA: TGCAGCGTTGTGATGGGGGGGGATGAGCAGTTCTTC

J: TRBJ2-7
V: TRBV4-3
D: TRBD1
size: .
CDR3: CASSQDETGTYEQYF
DNA: TGCGCCAGCAGCCAAGATGAGACAGGGACCTACGAGCAGTACTTC

J: TRBJ2-3
V: TRBV7-2
D: .
size: .
CDR3: CASSLRPGGSDTQYF
DNA: TGTGCCAGCAGCTTGAGGCCGGGGGGCTCAGATACGCAGTATTTT

J: TRBJ2-1
V: TRBV7-2
D: TRBD2
size: .
CDR3: CASSLGVAGGPNEQFF
DNA: TGTGCCAGCAGCTTGGGAGTTGCGGGGGGGCCCAATGAGCAGTTCTTC

J: TRBJ2-2
V: TRBV5-4
D: TRBD1
size: .
CDR3: CASSLAQGASGELFF
DNA: TGTGCCAGCAGCTTGGCCCAGGGGGCGTCCGGGGAGCTGTTTTTT

J: TRBJ2-5
V: TRBV5-1
D: TRBD1
size: .
CDR3: CASSPGTAKETQYF
DNA: TGCGCCAGCAGCCCAGGGACAGCCAAAGAGACCCAGTACTTC

J: TRBJ2-7
V: TRBV7-2
D: TRBD2
size: .
CDR3: CASSLSGASYEQYF
DNA: TGTGCCAGCAGTCTTAGCGGGGCCTCCTACGAGCAGTACTTC

J: TRBJ1-4
V: TRBV5-1
D: .
size: once
CDR3: CASSQERSPNEKLFF
DNA: TGCGCCAGCAGCCAAGAAAGGAGTCCTAATGAAAAACTGTTTTTT

J: TRBJ2-7
V: TRBV27
D: .
size: .
CDR3: CASGDTPYEQYF
DNA: TGTGCCAGCGGGGACACCCCCTACGAGCAGTACTTC

J: TRBJ2-5
V: TRBV7-8
D: .
size: .
CDR3: CASSLATRWGARISETQYF
DNA: TGTGCCAGCAGCTTAGCTACACGGTGGGGGGCGCGTATTTCTGAGACCCAGTACTTC

J: TRBJ2-2
V: TRBV18
D: .
size: once
CDR3: CASSPPVGTGELFF
DNA: TGTGCCAGCTCACCACCTGTGGGCACCGGGGAGCTGTTTTTT

J: TRBJ1-1
V: TRBV5-5
D: .
size: .
CDR3: CASRPAGGRNTEAFF
DNA: TGTGCCAGCAGACCGGCGGGGGGCAGGAACACTGAAGCTTTCTTT

J: TRBJ1-5
V: TRBV19
D: .
size: .
CDR3: CASSIFPVRPQHF
DNA: TGTGCCAGTAGTATTTTCCCGGTCCGGCCCCAGCATTTT

J: TRBJ2-7
V: TRBV4-1
D: .
size: once
CDR3: CASSQVQSDVSYEQYF
DNA: TGCGCCAGCAGCCAAGTGCAATCCGATGTCTCCTACGAGCAGTACTTC

J: TRBJ1-2
V: TRBV7-6
D: .
size: .
CDR3: CASSLGSGRVTNYGYTF
DNA: TGTGCCAGCAGCTTAGGCTCCGGACGAGTCACTAACTATGGCTACACCTTC

J: TRBJ1-6
V: TRBV18
D: TRBD1
size: .
CDR3: CASSPDRVASLFGNPLHF
DNA: TGTGCCAGCTCACCCGACAGGGTTGCCTCGCTTTTCGGGAATCCCCTCCACTTT

J: TRBJ2-3
V: TRBV7-9
D: .
size: .
CDR3: CASSHGGADTQYF
DNA: TGTGCCAGCAGCCACGGCGGGGCAGATACGCAGTATTTT

J: TRBJ1-4
V: TRBV6-5
D: .
size: .
CDR3: CASSYSEMGEKLFF
DNA: TGTGCCAGCAGTTACTCGGAGATGGGAGAAAAACTGTTTTTT

J: TRBJ1-2
V: TRBV29-1
D: .
size: .
CDR3: CSVDDTEGGYTF
DNA: TGCAGCGTTGATGACACGGAGGGTGGCTACACCTTC

J: TRBJ2-5
V: TRBV2
D: .
size: once
CDR3: CASAGTSPAETQYF
DNA: TGTGCCAGCGCCGGGACCTCACCTGCTGAGACCCAGTACTTC

J: TRBJ2-7
V: TRBV27
D: .
size: .
CDR3: CASSLSTGTKYF
DNA: TGTGCCAGCAGTTTATCGACCGGGACCAAGTACTTC

J: TRBJ1-2
V: TRBV7-2
D: .
size: .
CDR3: CASSLWQGLSSGYTF
DNA: TGTGCCAGCAGCTTATGGCAGGGGCTTAGTTCTGGCTACACCTTC

J: TRBJ2-7
V: TRBV19
D: TRBD2
size: .
CDR3: CACSGEPYEQYF
DNA: TGTGCGTGTAGCGGGGAGCCCTACGAGCAGTACTTC

J: TRBJ2-1
V: TRBV4-2
D: .
size: .
CDR3: CASSLGTSYNEQFF
DNA: TGTGCCAGCAGCTTGGGGACTTCTTACAATGAGCAGTTCTTC

J: TRBJ2-5
V: TRBV6-4
D: TRBD2
size: .
CDR3: CARISGGETQYF
DNA: TGTGCCAGAATTAGCGGGGGTGAGACCCAGTACTTC

J: TRBJ2-1
V: TRBV7-2
D: .
size: once
CDR3: CASSLANIDSGSSYNEQFF
DNA: TGTGCCAGCAGCTTAGCAAATATTGATAGCGGCAGCTCCTACAATGAGCAGTTCTTC

J: TRBJ2-2
V: TRBV15
D: .
size: once
CDR3: CATSREGGATGELFF
DNA: TGTGCCACCAGCAGAGAGGGGGGGGCCACCGGGGAGCTGTTTTTT

J: TRBJ2-7
V: TRBV21-1
D: .
size: .
CDR3: CASSKKYIGLRDRTSYEQYF
DNA: TGTGCCAGCAGCAAAAAATACATTGGCCTAAGGGACCGCACCTCCTACGAGCAGTACTTC

J: TRBJ2-2
V: TRBV4-3
D: .
size: .
CDR3: CASSQQTTGSRTGELFF
DNA: TGCGCCAGCAGCCAACAAACTACAGGGTCCAGGACCGGGGAGCTGTTTTTT